This T cell receptor (beta chain) stems from a study of T cell repertoires in cytomegalovirus infection. In this sample, this clonotype turned up many times. Its antigen is undetermined. Germline loops: CDR1 SGHTA, CDR2 FQGTGA. This CDR3 comprises 15 residues. Between the trimmed V and J ends, which lost 1 base and 6 bases, there was a span of 13 bases. TCRdb re-derived calls from the reads in MiXCR, one entry per CDR3 protein. This table has 900,000 to 950,000 distinct CDR3 sequences, about a third appearing once. The material sequenced was cultured CD8+ T cells from PBMCs, taken from culture after CMV antigen stimulation. The chain links TRBV7-3 to TRBJ2-1; perhaps TRBD2 as D (6 bases). The TCR comes from a human donor in good health (CMV status not recorded). Some clones in this sample may be carry-over from other donors' samples. CDR3 amino acids: CASSLRRRESNEQFF. CDR3 bases: TGTGCCAGCAGCTTAAGGAGGAGGGAAAGCAATGAGCAGTTCTTC.